This T cell receptor beta chain was identified in a study of T-cell memory formation after mild COVID-19. Looking at the study overall: There were largely donor-specific TCR clusters.

Study-wide results and caveats: Some clones that responded turned up in pre-infection memory, which suggests that cross-reactive memory joined in.

TCRdb re-derived calls from the 5' RACE reads in MiXCR, one entry per CDR3 protein. The data contain 390,000 or so distinct CDR3 sequences, 16% of them seen just once; the ten biggest clones take up about a fifth. Note on this clonotype: No antigen is known for it.

This CDR3 has 15 amino acids. CDR1 is SGHTA, CDR2 FQGNSA, per germline. V was pared by 1 base and J by 6 bases, with 15 bases between. The rearrangement uses TRBV7-2 and TRBJ1-1; D not resolved. Sequencing was performed on PBMCs or a T cell subset sorted from them (not recorded which). The source is a man younger than 30 who had mild COVID-19 (a few samples of this study predate the infection). Cell type and time point are not known. The CDR3 protein is CASSLGSGFPPEAFF. CDR3 DNA: TGTGCCAGCAGCTTAGGGTCGGGATTCCCACCTGAAGCTTTCTTT.